One T cell receptor (beta chain) is described in this entry. Its target is unknown. Time point indicated: baseline, week 1 (first vaccination visit). Described treatment: pre-vaccination baseline after standard-of-care therapy. Donors had new WHO grade 3 or 4 IDH1-mutant, ATRX-lost astrocytomas. This sample was included in a study of a mutant IDH1 vaccine in newly diagnosed glioma. Study as a whole: Before enrollment, patients got radiotherapy alone, temozolomide alone, or mostly the combination. Overall study results and limits: Researchers report vaccine-induced immune responses in just under 95% of patients.

Data came from immunoSEQ multiplex PCR; TCRdb stores just in-frame clones and leaves some out. The data contain tens of thousands of clones, more than 85% of them seen just once; the ten biggest clones take up roughly 2.5%. Germline CDR1 and CDR2: SGHTA and FQGNSA. This CDR3 spans 14 amino acids. The trim removed 1 base at V and 4 bases at J, leaving 1 base unmatched. The TCR originated in a man in his fifties or sixties with glioma. The V call is TRBV7-2, the J call TRBJ2-7; 10 bases are shared with TRBD2. Material: PBMCs, obtained from a glioma patient treated with radiotherapy, temozolomide or both. The CDR3 DNA is TGTGCCAGCAGCTTAGGGGGACTAGCGTACGAGCAGTACTTC. It encodes CASSLGGLAYEQYF.